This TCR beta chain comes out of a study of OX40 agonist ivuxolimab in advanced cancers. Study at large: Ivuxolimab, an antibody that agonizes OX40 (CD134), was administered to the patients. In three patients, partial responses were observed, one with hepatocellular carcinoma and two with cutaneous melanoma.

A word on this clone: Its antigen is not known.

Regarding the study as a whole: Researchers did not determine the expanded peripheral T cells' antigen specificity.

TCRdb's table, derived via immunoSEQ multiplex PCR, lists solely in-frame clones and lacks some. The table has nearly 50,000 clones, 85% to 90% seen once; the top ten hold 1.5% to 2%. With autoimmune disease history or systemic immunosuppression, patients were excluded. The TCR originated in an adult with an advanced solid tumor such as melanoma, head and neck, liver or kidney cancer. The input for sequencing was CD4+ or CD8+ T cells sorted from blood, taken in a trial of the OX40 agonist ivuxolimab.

The chain's CDR3 is CAMVRKTYGYTF. The CDR3 nucleotides are TGTGCCATGGTGAGAAAGACCTATGGCTACACCTTC. The chain employs TRBV5-3 and TRBJ1-2, with D uncertain. TRBV5-3 is noted as an ORF with a role that remains uncertain. This CDR3 comprises 12 residues. With 9 bases removed from V and 4 bases from J, the gap between germline ends came to 13 bases.